This TCR beta chain is from a study of patients and donors after allogeneic stem cell transplantation. In TCRdb, the RT-PCR reads were re-called with MiXCR into one record per CDR3 protein. The sample carries hundreds of thousands of distinct CDR3 sequences, roughly 17% recorded once. This CDR3 has 12 residues. With 3 bases removed from V and 0 bases from J, the gap between germline ends came to 6 bases. Germline assignment: CDR1 DFQATT and CDR2 SNEGSKA (reference sequence). Material: blood, either unsorted or a sorted T cell fraction (not recorded which). This clonotype was sampled from a human donor who was either an allogeneic HSCT recipient or a stem cell or donor lymphocyte infusion donor (not recorded which). It is not recorded whose cells these are; they may come from a transplant donor. This chain joins TRBV20-1 and TRBJ2-7; D gene ambiguous. The CDR3 region has the DNA TGCAGTGCTAGGGAAGACTCCTACGAGCAGTACTTC. It yields the protein CSAREDSYEQYF.